The entry below describes one TCR beta chain. Its matching antigen is unknown. Trimming took off 2 bases at V and 0 bases at J, with 8 bases between the two ends. Germline CDR1 reads SGHRS; CDR2 reads YFSETQ. The CDR3 is 15 amino acids. This record comes from a study of cytomegalovirus exposure and HLA in healthy donors. Study details: From HLA-typed donors, an early data release held roughly 80 million unique TCRs. Study-wide results and limits: A list of 164 TCR beta chains associated with cytomegalovirus was given. Data from an earlier analysis indicated that most TCR beta V segments were productive either about 87% or about 30% of the time.

The PCR contained 60 Vbeta and 13 Jbeta primers. In the source study's methods: A later analysis tallied tens of millions of unique TCR beta chains, some 12 million of them shared. This table comes from immunoSEQ multiplex PCR, and its TCRdb copy is limited to in-frame clones, with some not included. That table gives V, J and clone size, and the DNA gave D and trimming. The repertoire consists of around 120,000 clones, with 80% occurring once and the leading ten covering 7.5% to 9.5%. The specimen sequenced was PBMCs. The chain combines TRBV5-1 with TRBJ2-2; possibly TRBD1 for D (6 bases). The source is a female donor in good health and CMV-seropositive. CDR3 amino acids: CASSLQGPNTGELFF. For the CDR3, the DNA is TGCGCCAGCAGCTTACAGGGACCGAACACCGGGGAGCTGTTTTTT.